Listed here are 6 T cell receptor beta chains from one sample, sequenced in a study of T cell responses to AZD1222 COVID-19 vaccine (dated by TCRdb to the early 2020s). To prepare the library, the immunoSEQ multiplex PCR assay was applied. TCRdb took this table from immuneACCESS and kept in-frame rearrangements with V and J called. Such tables lack part of the clones; where checked against another copy, unresolved V genes explain under half of the gap, and the rest is unexplained. The sample data list 100,000 to 120,000 clones, and roughly nine tenths of these were observed just once. Roughly 1.6% of the sample comes from the top ten. Taken with the paper, the label for time point translates to: baseline before first vaccination. The material was peripheral blood, obtained on day 0 of AZD1222 vaccination. Every receptor here comes from an adult in good health.

The chain carries TRBV10-3 and TRBJ1-6; TRBD1 is a possible D gene (5 bases). The germline V gene has CDR1 ENHRY and CDR2 SYGVKD. The CDR3 covers 14 residues. The V gene lost 10 bases and the J gene lost 1 base, with 11 bases spanning the gap. The CDR3 loop is CATLQGSYNSPLHF. In nucleotides, the CDR3 is TGTGCCACGCTCCAGGGATCCTATAATTCACCCCTCCACTTT.

V gene TRBV30 combines with J gene TRBJ2-7, with 8 bases that match TRBD1. From germline, CDR1 is GTSNPN and CDR2 SVGIG (reference sequence). This CDR3 is 13 amino acids long. V lost 6 bases, J lost 2 bases, and 6 bases stayed unmatched. The CDR3 DNA is TGTGCCTGTGGGACAGGAATCCCCTACGAGCAGTACTTC. This codes for CACGTGIPYEQYF.

The rearrangement uses TRBV5-4 and TRBJ2-7; D unclear. This CDR3 comprises 11 residues. Trimming left V 3 bases short and J 3 bases short, with 4 bases between. Germline values: CDR1 SGHNT, CDR2 YYREEE (reference sequence). Written as DNA, the CDR3 is TGTGCCAGCAGCTCCCACTACGAGCAGTACTTC. It encodes CASSSHYEQYF.

V and J are TRBV14 and TRBJ1-1; D uncertain. The CDR3 sequence is 14 residues long. Germline lookup yields CDR1 SGHDN and CDR2 FVKESK. V lost 1 base and J lost 1, with 7 bases in between. CDR3: CASSQVVTNTEAFF. The CDR3 region has the DNA TGTGCCAGCAGCCAAGTCGTTACGAACACTGAAGCTTTCTTT.

The genes are TRBV3-1 (or the pseudogene TRBV3-2) and TRBJ1-3; 7 nucleotides agree with TRBD1. Per germline, CDR1 LGHDT and CDR2 YNNKEL (reference sequence). The CDR3 runs to 18 residues. With 1 base clipped from V and 0 bases from J, the junction kept 9 bases outside the gene matches. The CDR3 spells CASSQVQDRRRSGNTIYF. CDR3 DNA sequence: TGTGCCAGCAGCCAAGTTCAGGACAGGCGTCGCTCTGGAAACACCATATATTTT.

The chain uses TRBV5-1 and TRBJ1-6; 8 nucleotides agree with TRBD1. The CDR3 sequence is 14 residues long. Germline CDR1 reads SGHRS; CDR2 reads YFSETQ. With 4 bases clipped from V and 9 bases from J, the junction kept 6 bases outside the gene matches. This chain's CDR3 is CASSQDREGSPLHF. The CDR3 DNA follows: TGCGCCAGCAGCCAGGACAGGGAGGGTTCACCCCTCCACTTT.